The 32 T cell receptor beta chains below come from one sample, sequenced in a study of beta chain features in type 1 diabetes. The study reverse transcribed the entire isolated RNA, so it sequenced expressed TCRB transcripts. Assay: immunoSEQ multiplex PCR; the TCRdb copy retains only in-frame clones and omits some. The sample includes 10,000 to 15,000 clones, 45% to 50% of them seen just once. What was sequenced was stem cell memory CD4+ T cells from blood. These TCRs come from a man aged 18 to 30 in good health.

This clone was found a few times. The J gene is TRBJ2-3, the V gene TRBV18, with D possibly matching TRBD1 (5 bases). V dropped 0 bases and J dropped 0 bases, with 16 bases sitting between them. Germline-derived CDR1 and CDR2 are KGHSH and LQKENI. This CDR3 is 18 amino acids long. The CDR3 DNA reads as TGTGCCAGCTCACCACCGTCAGGGTACTACTCTAGCACAGATACGCAGTATTTT. Protein product: CASSPPSGYYSSTDTQYF.

The chain carries TRBV27 and TRBJ2-7; perhaps TRBD1 as D (5 bases). V lost 0 bases, J lost 0 bases, and 12 bases lay in between. The CDR3 is 16 residues long. Germline lookup yields CDR1 MNHEY and CDR2 SMNVEV (reference sequence). The CDR3 DNA is TGTGCCAGCAGTTTATCGTTACAGGCCCCCTCCTACGAGCAGTACTTC. It is translated as CASSLSLQAPSYEQYF.

This clone showed up just a few times. This chain links TRBV30 with TRBJ2-3; TRBD1 matches 9 bases. V lost 4 bases, J lost 2 bases, and 10 bases stayed unmatched. Germline CDR1 reads GTSNPN; CDR2 reads SVGIG (reference sequence). This CDR3 spans 16 amino acids. The CDR3 DNA reads as TGTGCCTGGATTATCAAGGGACAGGGTTACACAGATACGCAGTATTTT. Translating gives CAWIIKGQGYTDTQYF.

The genes are TRBV5-4 and TRBJ2-5, with a possible D match to TRBD1 (6 bases). The length of the CDR3 is 17 residues. Trimming stripped 4 bases from V and 5 bases from J, with 24 bases between. CDR1 and CDR2 (germline): SGHNT, YYREEE (reference sequence). CDR3 protein: CASSHTLDSKVVETQYF. CDR3 DNA: TGTGCCAGCAGCCACACTCTGGACAGTAAGGTTGTGGAGACCCAGTACTTC.

The chain carries TRBV6-5 and TRBJ2-1, with D hard to call. CDR3 length: 14 residues. Per germline, CDR1 MNHEY and CDR2 SVGAGI. Trimming stripped 6 bases from V and 4 bases from J, with 13 bases between. The CDR3 region has the DNA TGTGCCAGCAGCCCCATTAGTTTGTACAATGAGCAGTTCTTC. It specifies CASSPISLYNEQFF.

J is TRBJ1-2 and V is TRBV27, with D possibly being TRBD1 (5 bases). The CDR3 runs to 13 residues. From germline, CDR1 is MNHEY and CDR2 SMNVEV (reference sequence). Between the trimmed V and J ends, which lost 7 bases and 8 bases, there was a span of 17 bases. The CDR3 nucleotides read TGTGCCAGCAACTTATCGGGGCTAGGGGGCTACACCTTC. This gives the protein CASNLSGLGGYTF.

This sequence joins TRBV10-3 and TRBJ1-5; 8 nucleotides align to TRBD1. After removal of 3 bases from V and 5 bases from J, the junction contained 6 bases not matched to a gene. Germline values: CDR1 ENHRY, CDR2 SYGVKD. The CDR3 sequence is 15 residues long. The CDR3 sequence is CAISDPGQGDQPQHF. The CDR3 bases are TGTGCCATCAGTGATCCCGGACAGGGAGATCAGCCCCAGCATTTT.

The rearrangement links TRBV7-3 to TRBJ2-5; TRBD2 might be the D (6 bases). This CDR3 is built from 14 residues. Germline values: CDR1 SGHTA, CDR2 FQGTGA. Trimming shortened V by 3 bases and J by 3 bases, and 11 bases separated the two germline ends. CDR3 DNA sequence: TGTGCCAGCAGCTTGGTGAGGGAGGAAGAGACCCAGTACTTC. This encodes CASSLVREEETQYF.

The chain is built from TRBV29-1 and TRBJ2-2; D is ambiguous. CDR1 is SQVTM, CDR2 ANQGSEA, per germline. V was clipped by 5 bases and J by 1 base, with 5 bases between them. CDR3 length: 12 residues. CDR3 nucleotides: TGCAGCGTTCACAAGAACACCGGGGAGCTGTTTTTT. Its protein is CSVHKNTGELFF.

A single count supports this clone. The chain joins TRBV5-6 to TRBJ1-5; D gene uncertain. Germline CDR1 reads SGHDT; CDR2 reads YYEEEE. Trimming removed 1 base from V and 2 bases from J, with 13 bases in between. The CDR3 runs 16 residues. The CDR3 DNA reads as TGTGCCAGCAGCTTGACCCGGGGTGGAGGCAATCAGCCCCAGCATTTT. The encoded protein is CASSLTRGGGNQPQHF.

Relative to its sample, this clone is medium-sized (0.01 to 0.1%). The rearrangement links TRBV19 to TRBJ2-7; D is undetermined. V lost 7 bases to trimming and J lost 1 base, with 11 bases between them. There are 13 residues in the CDR3. Germline CDR1 reads LNHDA; CDR2 reads SQIVND (reference sequence). DNA for the CDR3: TGTGCCAGTAAGAGGTCGCTTTCCTACGAGCAGTACTTC. The encoded protein is CASKRSLSYEQYF.

This clone has just a few counts. The chain joins TRBV7-2 to TRBJ2-3, with 15 bases aligning to TRBD2. Trimming removed 5 bases from V and 5 bases from J; junction bases left unmatched: 5. Looked up from germline, CDR1 is SGHTA and CDR2 is FQGNSA. The CDR3 loop spans 16 amino acids. The chain's CDR3 is CASSPGLAGGRDTQYF. DNA of the CDR3: TGTGCCAGCAGCCCAGGACTAGCGGGGGGGCGAGATACGCAGTATTTT.

Only a few counts were recorded for this clone. The V gene is TRBV29-1, the J gene TRBJ2-7; TRBD1 might be the D (5 bases). CDR1 is SQVTM and CDR2 is ANQGSEA in the germline V gene. V was shortened by 6 bases and J by 6 bases, with 15 bases between the two germline ends. This CDR3 is built from 12 residues. CDR3 protein: CSVNTGYSEQYF. In DNA, the CDR3 is TGCAGCGTGAATACAGGATACTCCGAGCAGTACTTC.

The V call is TRBV13, the J call TRBJ1-3; D may be TRBD1 (6 bases). Trimming pared 11 bases from V and 2 bases from J, leaving 16 bases between. The germline CDR1 and CDR2 sequences are PRHDT and FYEKMQ (reference sequence). CDR3 size: 14 residues. The CDR3 DNA reads TGTGCCTCCCAACTCAGGGGACCTGGAAACACCATATATTTT. Encoded protein: CASQLRGPGNTIYF. The full variable domain, with the rest looked up from reference TRBV13 and TRBJ1-3, is AAGVIQSPRHLIKEKRETATLKCYPIPRHDTVYWYQQGPGQDPQFLISFYEKMQSDKGSIPDRFSAQQFSDYHSELNMSSLELGDSALYFCASQLRGPGNTIYFGEGSWLTVV.

The table lists this clone with a count of one. The J gene is TRBJ1-5, the V gene TRBV18, with D possibly matching TRBD1 (5 bases). Germline V gives CDR1 KGHSH, CDR2 LQKENI. The CDR3 consists of 14 residues. V dropped 3 bases and J dropped 4 bases, with 10 bases sitting between them. In DNA, the CDR3 is TGTGCCAGCTCACCGGAGGGACTGAATCAGCCCCAGCATTTT. Translating it yields CASSPEGLNQPQHF.

This clone turned up a few times. V gene TRBV5-4 combines with J gene TRBJ2-1; D not certain. Trimming took 2 bases from V and 5 from J, leaving 8 bases between them. CDR1 is SGHNT and CDR2 is YYREEE in the germline V gene (reference sequence). The CDR3 totals 13 residues. The DNA of the CDR3 is TGTGCCAGCAGCTTCCGGGTAAACAATGAGCAGTTCTTC. It encodes CASSFRVNNEQFF.

This clone has just a few counts. The chain employs TRBV25-1 and TRBJ1-4, with 9 nucleotides matching TRBD1. CDR1 and CDR2 from the germline V gene are MGHDK and SYGVNS. The junction had 6 bases not matched to a gene; V was cut back by 6 bases and J by 7 bases. CDR3 length equals 14 residues. The chain's CDR3 is CASRKTGGLEKLFF. CDR3 bases: TGTGCCAGCAGAAAGACAGGGGGTCTTGAAAAACTGTTTTTT.

This clone was detected a few times. CDR3 DNA sequence: TGTGCCAGCAGCATGAACAGGGGCAACTCTGGAAACACCATATATTTT. This encodes CASSMNRGNSGNTIYF. J is TRBJ1-3 and V is TRBV7-9; TRBD1 agrees at 7 bases. V shed 5 bases and J 0 bases; nucleotides not matched to a gene: 7. This CDR3 region has 16 residues. Germline V lookup: CDR1 SEHNR, CDR2 FQNEAQ (reference sequence).

This clone was detected a few times. The chain uses TRBV9 and TRBJ2-2; TRBD1 aligns across 7 bases. Looked up from germline, CDR1 is SGDLS and CDR2 is YYNGEE. The V segment lost 3 bases and the J segment 2 bases; nucleotides outside the gene matches: 4. The CDR3 covers 15 residues. The CDR3: CASSARQGNTGELFF. DNA for the CDR3: TGTGCCAGCAGCGCCAGACAGGGTAACACCGGGGAGCTGTTTTTT.

The rearrangement joins TRBV28 to TRBJ2-1; TRBD2 aligns across 13 bases. Germline trimming cut 4 bases from V and 4 bases from J; bases unmatched to any gene: 4. CDR3 length: 16 amino acids. CDR1 and CDR2 (germline): MDHEN, SYDVKM. The chain's CDR3 is CASSSPTSGGYNEQFF. The CDR3 DNA reads TGTGCCAGCAGTTCCCCGACTAGCGGGGGGTACAATGAGCAGTTCTTC.

This clone appeared a single time. V gene TRBV7-2 combines with J gene TRBJ1-2; a possible D gene is TRBD1 (5 bases). Trimming removed 5 bases from V and 8 bases from J, with 21 bases in between. CDR1 is SGHTA and CDR2 is FQGNSA in the germline V gene. The CDR3 sequence is 15 residues long. DNA for the CDR3: TGTGCCAGCAGCCCCCGACAGATATCCTCTCTGGGCTACACCTTC. Amino acids: CASSPRQISSLGYTF.

This clone has just a few counts. This chain links TRBV10-3 with TRBJ2-5, with D maybe TRBD2 (7 bases). Germline V gives CDR1 ENHRY, CDR2 SYGVKD. The ends were cut back, 6 bases at V and 0 bases at J, with 14 bases in the middle. CDR3 length: 15 residues. The CDR3 coding sequence is TGTGCCATCAGCGTTTCCGGGGGGCACCAAGAGACCCAGTACTTC. It is translated as CAISVSGGHQETQYF.

The V gene is TRBV4-3, the J gene TRBJ2-3; TRBD1 matches 7 bases. CDR1 and CDR2 (germline): LGHNA, YSLEER. The CDR3 has 15 residues. Germline trimming cut 0 bases from V and 2 bases from J; bases unmatched to any gene: 2. CDR3 nucleotides: TGCGCCAGCAGCCAAGAAGGGGGCCACACAGATACGCAGTATTTT. Translation gives CASSQEGGHTDTQYF.

V is TRBV6-4 and J is TRBJ2-1, with D possibly being TRBD2 (7 bases). This CDR3 spans 14 amino acids. V was pared by 4 bases and J by 6 bases, with 13 bases between. The V gene's germline CDR1 is MRHNA and CDR2 SNTAGT. This CDR3 is CASSGQGRGNEQFF. CDR3 nucleotide sequence: TGTGCCAGCAGTGGGCAGGGGAGGGGCAATGAGCAGTTCTTC.

This clone has a handful of counts. This chain connects TRBV5-4 to TRBJ2-1, with TRBD1 as a possible D gene (5 bases). Germline CDR1 and CDR2: SGHNT and YYREEE (reference sequence). V was pared by 4 bases and J by 2 bases, with 10 bases between. CDR3 length equals 14 residues. The CDR3 region has the DNA TGTGCCAGCAGCGGTGGACAAACCTACAATGAGCAGTTCTTC. It specifies CASSGGQTYNEQFF.

Written as DNA, the CDR3 is TGTGCCACCAGCCAAACGCGGGGGGGCACGGAGACCCAGTACTTC. Translation gives CATSQTRGGTETQYF. This rearrangement joins TRBV15 to TRBJ2-5; TRBD2 matches at 9 bases. The CDR3 is made up of 15 amino acids. V lost 5 bases to trimming and J lost 5 bases; unmatched junction nucleotides: 9. Germline assignment: CDR1 LNHNV and CDR2 YYDKDF (reference sequence).

The chain recombines TRBV27 with TRBJ2-7, with a possible D match to TRBD1 (6 bases). V gave up 3 bases and J gave up 5 bases, with 11 bases separating them. The CDR3 has 13 residues. From germline, CDR1 is MNHEY and CDR2 SMNVEV (reference sequence). The CDR3 protein is CASSFGTTDEQYF. The CDR3, as DNA: TGTGCCAGCAGTTTCGGGACAACGGACGAGCAGTACTTC.

The chain has TRBV9 and TRBJ2-1; D is undetermined. The germline gives CDR1 SGDLS, CDR2 YYNGEE. The CDR3 consists of 13 residues. Deletions cut 0 bases from V and 6 bases from J, with 7 bases between. The CDR3 region has the DNA TGTGCCAGCAGCGTAGGTATCGGCAATGAGCAGTTCTTC. Residues: CASSVGIGNEQFF.

CDR3 protein: CASSSVVGGTQETQYF. In nucleotides, the CDR3 is TGTGCCAGCAGCTCGGTCGTTGGGGGCACACAAGAGACCCAGTACTTC. V is TRBV4-2 and J is TRBJ2-5; a possible D gene is TRBD1 (6 bases). Germline-derived CDR1 and CDR2 are LGHNA and YNFKEQ. With 5 bases removed from V and 2 bases from J, the gap between germline ends came to 18 bases. The length of the CDR3 is 16 residues.

The V and J genes are TRBV19 and TRBJ1-1; 8 bases map to TRBD1. This CDR3 contains 14 residues. V lost 5 bases, J lost 4 bases, and 6 bases stayed unmatched. The germline CDR1 and CDR2 sequences are LNHDA and SQIVND (reference sequence). In DNA, the CDR3 is TGTGCCAGTAGTGTCCAGGGGGCGGGCACTGAAGCTTTCTTT. Its translation is CASSVQGAGTEAFF.

A few counts support this clone. The V call is TRBV29-1, the J call TRBJ2-5; TRBD1 is a possible D gene (6 bases). The CDR3 consists of 13 residues. The V gene's germline CDR1 is SQVTM and CDR2 ANQGSEA. V lost 7 bases to trimming and J lost 3 bases, with 15 bases between them. The CDR3 sequence: CSARGSRKETQYF. The CDR3 nucleotides read TGCAGCGCCAGGGGTTCTCGTAAAGAGACCCAGTACTTC. Based on the CDR3 plus reference TRBV29-1 and TRBJ2-5, the full variable domain is SAVISQKPSRDICQRGTSLTIQCQVDSQVTMMFWYRQQPGQSLTLIATANQGSEATYESGFVIDKFPISRPNLTFSTLTVSNMSPEDSSIYLCSARGSRKETQYFGPGTRLLVL.

This chain uses TRBV5-4 with TRBJ2-5; 13 bases fit TRBD2. Germline CDR1 is SGHNT and CDR2 is YYREEE (reference sequence). This CDR3 is 17 amino acids long. V lost 4 bases to trimming and J lost 2 bases; unmatched junction nucleotides: 8. The CDR3 loop reads CASSPTSGGYKQETQYF. The CDR3, as DNA: TGTGCCAGCAGCCCGACTAGCGGGGGGTATAAACAAGAGACCCAGTACTTC.